This T cell receptor (beta chain) is from a study of blood T cell repertoires in COVID-19. The overall study: Samples came from the United States, Italy and Spain, spanning acute and convalescent COVID-19. Sources were T cells, B-cell-depleted T cells, or PBMCs; the material itself was cDNA or gDNA.

CDR3 size: 12 residues. The germline gives CDR1 MNHEY, CDR2 SVGAGI. The authors' processing: Amplification of reference gene primers provided the estimated nucleated cell counts. The table came from immunoSEQ multiplex PCR; TCRdb's copy has only in-frame clones and leaves some out. V, J and clone size were drawn from that table, and D and trimming were deduced from the DNA. The sample yields roughly 39,000 clones, about nine tenths seen once. This chain links TRBV6-5 with TRBJ2-5; D is perhaps TRBD1 (6 bases). The clonotype was recovered from a woman aged 80 or older with active COVID-19. Sequencing was performed on peripheral blood. The CDR3 loop is CLTQGSGETQYF. As DNA, the CDR3 is TGTTTAACTCAGGGGTCAGGCGAGACCCAGTACTTC.